Presented here are 24 T cell receptor beta chains from one specimen sequenced in a study of blood T cell repertoires in COVID-19. Clones were sequenced by immunoSEQ multiplex PCR, and TCRdb holds only the in-frame ones, with some missing. Of 45,000 to 65,000 clones listed, around 81% were seen once; the top ten hold approximately 27%. The sequenced material came from peripheral blood. The receptors stem from a woman older than 75 with COVID-19, enrolled during active disease.

The chain uses TRBV14 and TRBJ2-1; perhaps TRBD1 as D (6 bases). The V gene lost 1 base and the J gene lost 9 bases, with 13 bases spanning the gap. The CDR3 covers 14 residues. From germline, CDR1 is SGHDN and CDR2 FVKESK. The CDR3 coding sequence is TGTGCCAGCAGCCAAGGCTCCGAAGGGGGTGAGCAGTTCTTC. Its protein product is CASSQGSEGGEQFF.

This clone was observed once. The rearrangement links TRBV2 to TRBJ1-2, with 8 bases that match TRBD1. V shed 7 bases and J 8 bases; nucleotides not matched to a gene: 12. The germline gives CDR1 SNHLY, CDR2 FYNNEI. The CDR3 loop spans 14 amino acids. The CDR3: CASNLGQGLGGYTF. The CDR3 nucleotides read TGTGCCAGCAACCTTGGACAGGGCCTTGGCGGCTACACCTTC.

In regard to this clone: Other DNA sequences of this sample code for an identical CDR3. This sequence joins TRBV3-1 (or the pseudogene TRBV3-2) and TRBJ2-5; D is perhaps TRBD1 (5 bases). The CDR3 contains 14 residues. The germline CDR1 and CDR2 sequences are LGHDT and YNNKEL (reference sequence). The V and J ends lost 1 base and 6 bases respectively, with 12 bases between them. CDR3 in DNA: TGTGCCAGCAGCCAAGGTAGGGGTCGAAAGACCCAGTACTTC. This gives the protein CASSQGRGRKTQYF.

The genes are TRBV4-1 and TRBJ2-2; D perhaps matches TRBD2 (5 bases). Germline CDR1 reads MGHRA; CDR2 reads YSYEKL. V was cut by 1 base and J by 2 bases, with 11 bases left in between. This CDR3 has 16 amino acids. This CDR3 is CASSQGRYSNTGELFF. The CDR3 bases are TGCGCCAGCAGCCAAGGGAGGTACAGTAACACCGGGGAGCTGTTTTTT.

The chain joins TRBV5-4 to TRBJ2-3; 7 positions match TRBD1. The length of the CDR3 is 16 residues. Germline loops: CDR1 SGHNT, CDR2 YYREEE (reference sequence). V was pared by 4 bases and J by 1 base, with 9 bases of the junction left unmatched. The CDR3 region has the DNA TGTGCCAGCAGCCCCGGGACAGCCTTTGGCACAGATACGCAGTATTTT. This gives the protein CASSPGTAFGTDTQYF.

This chain links TRBV7-2 with TRBJ2-2, with TRBD1 identical over 7 bases. The CDR3 has 14 amino acids. Germline V gives CDR1 SGHTA, CDR2 FQGNSA. Trimming at V came to 5 bases and at J to 2 bases, leaving 2 bases not matched to a gene. Here the CDR3 DNA reads TGTGCCAGCAGCCGGGACAGCAACACCGGGGAGCTGTTTTTT. This sequence encodes CASSRDSNTGELFF.

This chain uses TRBV27 with TRBJ1-1; 7 bases are a match to TRBD1. The V segment lost 5 bases and the J segment 6 bases; nucleotides outside the gene matches: 12. Germline assignment: CDR1 MNHEY and CDR2 SMNVEV (reference sequence). This CDR3 is 15 amino acids long. The CDR3 spells CASSRTGRGIAEAFF. CDR3 in DNA: TGTGCCAGCAGTAGAACAGGCAGGGGGATAGCTGAAGCTTTCTTT.

V usage is TRBV7-9 and J usage is TRBJ2-1; 7 bases align to TRBD1. Germline V gene data show CDR1 as SEHNR and CDR2 as FQNEAQ (reference sequence). CDR3 size: 18 residues. Trimming took 5 bases from V and 0 from J; bases not matched to a gene: 13. The CDR3 protein is CASSTPSLDRSSYNEQFF. The CDR3 nucleotides are TGTGCCAGCAGCACGCCTAGTTTGGACAGGAGCTCCTACAATGAGCAGTTCTTC.

This chain links TRBV30 with TRBJ2-6; D remains ambiguous. V was shortened by 0 bases and J by 7 bases, with 4 bases between the two germline ends. Germline V CDR1 and CDR2: GTSNPN, SVGIG (reference sequence). The CDR3 consists of 12 residues. CDR3: CAWSVSANVLTF. The CDR3 DNA reads TGTGCCTGGAGTGTAAGCGCCAACGTCCTGACTTTC.

The chain recombines TRBV5-1 with TRBJ2-1; 7 nucleotides match TRBD1. The CDR3 is 16 residues long. Losses at the gene ends were 1 base for V and 6 bases for J; bases not matched to a gene: 10. Looked up from germline, CDR1 is SGHRS and CDR2 is YFSETQ. This chain's CDR3 is CASSLTVGGDANEQFF. CDR3 nucleotide sequence: TGCGCCAGCAGCTTGACGGTAGGGGGCGACGCCAATGAGCAGTTCTTC.

The chain couples TRBV5-1 to TRBJ1-5; TRBD1 might be the D (6 bases). Germline V gene sequence: CDR1 SGHRS, CDR2 YFSETQ. The CDR3 sequence is 15 residues long. V lost 4 bases and J lost 0, with 11 bases in between. CDR3 residues: CASSPTGNSNQPQHF. DNA of the CDR3: TGCGCCAGCAGCCCGACAGGAAATAGCAATCAGCCCCAGCATTTT.

The V call is TRBV28, the J call TRBJ2-7, with 9 nucleotides matching TRBD1. The CDR3 loop spans 15 amino acids. The V and J ends lost 6 bases and 8 bases, in that order; junction bases with no gene match: 14. Per germline, CDR1 MDHEN and CDR2 SYDVKM. The CDR3 DNA follows: TGTGCCAGCAGCCCAACCGGGACAGGGTTAGGAAAGCAGTACTTC. Encoded protein: CASSPTGTGLGKQYF.

The genes are TRBV14 and TRBJ2-7, with TRBD2 matching over 9 bases. The germline CDR1 and CDR2 sequences are SGHDN and FVKESK. The CDR3 has 15 amino acids. V gave up 0 bases and J gave up 6 bases; unmatched junction bases: 6. In nucleotides, the CDR3 is TGTGCCAGCAGCCAAGATTCGCTAGCGGGACGCGAGCAGTACTTC. Protein: CASSQDSLAGREQYF.

The chain is built from TRBV19 and TRBJ2-5, with 8 bases lining up with TRBD1. The CDR3 loop spans 16 amino acids. CDR1 and CDR2 (germline): LNHDA, SQIVND (reference sequence). After removal of 2 bases from V and 1 base from J, the junction contained 6 bases not matched to a gene. The CDR3 region is CASSIRTGTGQETQYF. The CDR3 coding sequence is TGTGCCAGTAGTATAAGGACAGGGACGGGCCAAGAGACCCAGTACTTC.

J is TRBJ2-1 and V is TRBV9; 9 positions match TRBD2. CDR1 and CDR2 (germline): SGDLS, YYNGEE. The trim removed 0 bases at V and 7 bases at J, leaving 5 bases unmatched. The CDR3 is 15 amino acids. CDR3 sequence reads: CASSVVLAGKNEQFF. The DNA for the CDR3 is TGTGCCAGCAGCGTAGTACTAGCGGGTAAAAATGAGCAGTTCTTC. Drawing the rest from reference TRBV9 and TRBJ2-1, the complete variable domain is DSGVTQTPKHLITATGQRVTLRCSPRSGDLSVYWYQQSLDQGLQFLIQYYNGEERAKGNILERFSAQQFPDLHSELNLSSLELGDSALYFCASSVVLAGKNEQFFGPGTRLTVL.

This chain connects TRBV25-1 to TRBJ1-6; TRBD1 matches at 10 bases. V was clipped by 6 bases and J by 7 bases; unmatched bases: 3. The CDR3 is 14 amino acids. CDR1 is MGHDK, CDR2 SYGVNS, per germline. CDR3 region: CASRSTGGNSPLHF. CDR3 bases: TGTGCCAGCAGATCGACAGGGGGCAATTCACCCCTCCACTTT.

A few counts support this clone. V usage is TRBV18 and J usage is TRBJ2-3; 7 nucleotides match TRBD2. V lost 3 bases to trimming and J lost 0 bases; unmatched junction nucleotides: 6. The CDR3 totals 16 residues. Germline loops: CDR1 KGHSH, CDR2 LQKENI. In DNA, the CDR3 is TGTGCCAGCTCACCTCCTAGCGGAACTAGCACAGATACGCAGTATTTT. Its translation is CASSPPSGTSTDTQYF.

This sequence joins TRBV7-2 and TRBJ2-3; D perhaps matches TRBD2 (6 bases). This CDR3 is built from 13 residues. V gave up 7 bases and J gave up 7 bases, with 15 bases separating them. Germline V gives CDR1 SGHTA, CDR2 FQGNSA. The CDR3 region has the DNA TGTGCCAGCACCTCCGCGGGGCGGAATACGCAGTATTTT. It yields the protein CASTSAGRNTQYF.

V usage is TRBV11-2 and J usage is TRBJ2-1; 7 nucleotides agree with TRBD2. The germline V gene encodes CDR1 SGHAT and CDR2 FQNNGV. CDR3 size: 15 residues. The V and J ends lost 1 base and 3 bases, in that order; junction bases with no gene match: 3. The CDR3 DNA reads as TGTGCCAGCAGCTTAGCGGGAGGCTACTACAATGAGCAGTTCTTC. It is translated as CASSLAGGYYNEQFF.

This rearrangement joins TRBV5-1 to TRBJ2-1; D is possibly TRBD2 (6 bases). CDR1 and CDR2 (germline): SGHRS, YFSETQ. Trimming stripped 0 bases from V and 2 bases from J, with 12 bases between. The CDR3 is 16 amino acids. CDR3 protein: CASSLGTSPPYNEQFF. The CDR3 nucleotides are TGCGCCAGCAGCTTGGGTACTAGCCCTCCCTACAATGAGCAGTTCTTC.

The chain joins TRBV9 to TRBJ2-7; maybe TRBD1 (5 bases). CDR3 length: 14 amino acids. CDR1 and CDR2 from the germline V gene are SGDLS and YYNGEE. Trimming stripped 0 bases from V and 1 base from J, with 8 bases between. This chain's CDR3 is CASSVGAGSYEQYF. Written as DNA, the CDR3 is TGTGCCAGCAGCGTAGGGGCAGGGTCCTACGAGCAGTACTTC.

The count of this clone is one. The chain links TRBV2 to TRBJ2-3, with 8 nucleotides matching TRBD2. From germline, CDR1 is SNHLY and CDR2 FYNNEI. V trimming: 7 bases; J trimming: 6 bases; junction bases outside the gene matches: 12. This CDR3 has 15 amino acids. The CDR3 loop reads CASKEVGLAYDTQYF. In nucleotides, the CDR3 is TGTGCCAGCAAGGAGGTTGGACTAGCATATGATACGCAGTATTTT.

The chain couples TRBV12-3 or TRBV12-4 to TRBJ2-7; a possible D gene is TRBD1 (5 bases). V lost 5 bases to trimming and J lost 7 bases, with 9 bases between them. The CDR3 covers 11 residues. CDR3 protein: CASSKKGEQYF. CDR3 bases: TGTGCCAGCAGTAAGAAGGGGGAGCAGTACTTC.

The rearrangement links TRBV6-5 to TRBJ1-1; TRBD1 matches at 10 bases. Trimming cost V 6 bases and J 5 bases; bases outside gene matches: 6. Germline V gene data show CDR1 as MNHEY and CDR2 as SVGAGI. The CDR3 spans 14 residues. The DNA of the CDR3 is TGTGCCAGCAGCGCCGGACAGGGGGAGACTGAAGCTTTCTTT. It yields the protein CASSAGQGETEAFF.